This T cell receptor beta chain was identified in a study of T-cell reconstitution after alpha-beta-depleted transplantation in children. Study-level points and caveats: Some patients showed high day-60 TCRbeta diversity, which derived from surviving recipient T cells and thymic progenitors.

For TCRbeta, the library was prepared with unique molecular identifiers. TCRdb processed the PCR reads anew with MiXCR; each CDR3 protein has one entry. The sample carries about 300,000 distinct CDR3 sequences, over 9.5% recorded once. Many counts were recorded for this clonotype. The antigen remains unidentified. The germline CDR1 and CDR2 sequences are SGHAT and FQNNGV. V lost 5 bases and J 4 bases, leaving 17 bases between the germline ends. There are 15 residues in the CDR3. The rearrangement joins TRBV11-2 to TRBJ2-5; D is possibly TRBD1 or TRBD2 (7 bases each). The sample here was PBMCs, taken before TCRalphabeta/CD19-depleted stem cell transplant. This receptor was taken from a boy under three years old with acute myeloid leukemia, due to receive a stem cell transplant. The CDR3 DNA is TGTGCCAGCAGCCAAAGGGGAGGGGGCCGAGAGACCCAGTACTTC. This gives the protein CASSQRGGGRETQYF.